The 29 T cell receptor beta chains below all came from one sample that was sequenced in a study of cytomegalovirus exposure and HLA in healthy donors. Vbeta (60) and Jbeta (13) primers were used in the PCR. The data were produced by immunoSEQ multiplex PCR, yet TCRdb's version contains in-frame clones alone and is incomplete. Of about 130,000 clones in the sample, 70% to 90% are singletons; the top ten hold about 1.6%. Material: PBMCs. The receptor source for this set is a man in his forties in good health and CMV-seronegative.

This clone has just a few counts. This chain joins TRBV6-5 and TRBJ1-3; 7 bases align to TRBD1. The ends lost 5 bases at V and 0 bases at J; junction bases unmatched: 4. The CDR3 loop spans 15 amino acids. CDR1 and CDR2 from the germline V gene are MNHEY and SVGAGI. The CDR3: CASSLDRFSGNTIYF. CDR3 coding DNA: TGTGCCAGCAGTCTGGACAGGTTCTCTGGAAACACCATATATTTT.

About this clone itself: Relative to the germline gene, one junction end is altered; a read error may explain this. The V and J genes are TRBV9 and TRBJ1-4; TRBD1 might be the D (5 bases). Germline-derived CDR1 and CDR2 are SGDLS and YYNGEE. The CDR3 spans 15 residues. The CDR3 sequence is CTSSVAGGSGEKLFF. Written as DNA, the CDR3 is TGTACCAGCAGCGTAGCTGGGGGGAGCGGGGAAAAACTGTTTTTT.

The V gene is TRBV7-9, the J gene TRBJ1-1, with TRBD1 as a possible D gene (5 bases). Germline CDR1 SEHNR, CDR2 FQNEAQ (reference sequence). Trimming removed 5 bases from V and 10 bases from J, with 14 bases in between. This CDR3 is built from 12 residues. The CDR3 DNA reads as TGTGCCAGCAGCCTTAGGGACTCACCAGCTTTCTTT. Residues: CASSLRDSPAFF. The whole variable domain, remainder taken from reference TRBV7-9 and TRBJ1-1, is DTGVSQNPRHKITKRGQNVTFRCDPISEHNRLYWYRQTLGQGPEFLTYFQNEAQLEKSRLLSDRFSAERPKGSFSTLEIQRTEQGDSAMYLCASSLRDSPAFFGQGTRLTVV.

V usage is TRBV2 and J usage is TRBJ1-2; TRBD1 aligns across 7 bases. The CDR3 is 14 amino acids. The germline CDR1 and CDR2 sequences are SNHLY and FYNNEI. V was pared by 4 bases and J by 2 bases, with 4 bases of the junction left unmatched. The CDR3 region has the DNA TGTGCCAGCAGTGGGGCAGGGGGGAACTATGGCTACACCTTC. Translating gives CASSGAGGNYGYTF.

This clone appeared a few times. This rearrangement joins TRBV5-1 to TRBJ2-3, with a possible D match to TRBD1 (6 bases). The germline V and J ends were trimmed by 0 bases and 3 bases, with 14 bases remaining between them. Germline CDR1 SGHRS, CDR2 YFSETQ. This CDR3 contains 16 residues. The CDR3 DNA reads TGCGCCAGCAGCTTGGGGGACACCACTCCAACAGATACGCAGTATTTT. Translating gives CASSLGDTTPTDTQYF.

This chain links TRBV2 with TRBJ2-7, with TRBD2 identical over 7 bases. Germline CDR1 is SNHLY and CDR2 is FYNNEI. The CDR3 extends over 12 amino acids. Trimming cost V 6 bases and J 7 bases; bases outside gene matches: 6. CDR3 loop: CASSTSVREQYF. The DNA for the CDR3 is TGTGCCAGCAGCACTAGCGTGCGGGAGCAGTACTTC.

The chain employs TRBV30 and TRBJ2-1; D perhaps matches TRBD2 (5 bases). Germline V gene sequence: CDR1 GTSNPN, CDR2 SVGIG (reference sequence). Trimming stripped 3 bases from V and 2 bases from J, with 14 bases between. This CDR3 has 15 residues. The CDR3 spells CAWRTSSYPYNEQFF. The DNA of the CDR3 is TGTGCCTGGAGGACCTCTAGCTACCCCTACAATGAGCAGTTCTTC.

In this sample, this clone turned up once. The chain links TRBV2 to TRBJ1-5; D might be TRBD1 (6 bases). This CDR3 has 18 amino acids. V lost 3 bases and J lost 2, with 20 bases in between. CDR1 is SNHLY, CDR2 FYNNEI, per germline. The CDR3 reads CASSEGAIYMGGNQPQHF. The CDR3 bases are TGTGCCAGCAGTGAGGGGGCGATCTACATGGGGGGCAATCAGCCCCAGCATTTT.

This clone was counted once. This chain connects TRBV28 to TRBJ1-5; possible D gene TRBD1, 6 bases. Trimming removed 5 bases from V and 1 base from J, with 12 bases in between. Germline assignment: CDR1 MDHEN and CDR2 SYDVKM. The CDR3 has 15 residues. The CDR3 sequence: CASSPDRTSNQPQHF. CDR3 DNA sequence: TGTGCCAGCAGTCCCGACAGGACGAGCAATCAGCCCCAGCATTTT.

The rearrangement joins TRBV19 to TRBJ1-2; D is unresolved. The CDR3 sequence is 15 residues long. V was pared by 1 base and J by 8 bases, with 17 bases between. CDR1 and CDR2 (germline): LNHDA, SQIVND (reference sequence). The DNA for the CDR3 is TGTGCCAGTAGTATAGGAGTCGGCCGCCCCAGGGGCTACACCTTC. Its protein is CASSIGVGRPRGYTF. The variable domain in full, with the rest retrieved from reference TRBV19 and TRBJ1-2, is DGGITQSPKYLFRKEGQNVTLSCEQNLNHDAMYWYRQDPGQGLRLIYYSQIVNDFQKGDIAEGYSVSREKKESFPLTVTSAQKNPTAFYLCASSIGVGRPRGYTFGSGTRLTVV.

V is TRBV27 and J is TRBJ1-2; the D gene is possibly TRBD1 (6 bases). Germline CDR1 is MNHEY and CDR2 is SMNVEV (reference sequence). V was clipped by 10 bases and J by 4 bases, with 16 bases between them. The length of the CDR3 is 13 residues. CDR3 loop: CATRGGWGYGYTF. The DNA of the CDR3 is TGTGCCACGAGAGGGGGTTGGGGCTATGGCTACACCTTC.

Only one count was recorded for this clone. The chain couples TRBV30 to TRBJ2-3, with D unresolved. The CDR3 consists of 16 residues. The V gene lost 6 bases and the J gene lost 4 bases, with 23 bases spanning the gap. Germline V CDR1 and CDR2: GTSNPN, SVGIG (reference sequence). The CDR3 DNA is TGTGCCTGTATACTCAGTCCGGCTAGTTGGTCAGATACGCAGTATTTT. Translating it yields CACILSPASWSDTQYF.

The CDR3 here is CASSSPGEGNEQFF. CDR3 sequence (DNA): TGTGCCAGCAGCTCCCCGGGGGAGGGGAATGAGCAGTTCTTC. The chain joins TRBV11-2 to TRBJ2-1, with TRBD2 identical over 7 bases. Germline V gene lookup returns CDR1 SGHAT and CDR2 FQNNGV. The CDR3 contains 14 residues. J lost 7 bases, V lost 4 bases, and 7 bases had no gene match. The entire variable domain, with the rest obtained from reference TRBV11-2 and TRBJ2-1, is as follows: EAGVAQSPRYKIIEKRQSVAFWCNPISGHATLYWYQQILGQGPKLLIQFQNNGVVDDSQLPKDRFSAERLKGVDSTLKIQPAKLEDSAVYLCASSSPGEGNEQFFGPGTRLTVL.

A few counts support this clone. This sequence joins TRBV4-2 and TRBJ1-4, with D perhaps matching TRBD1 (6 bases). V was trimmed by 1 base and J by 3 bases, leaving 21 bases between them. Germline loops: CDR1 LGHNA, CDR2 YNFKEQ. The CDR3 extends over 19 amino acids. CDR3 sequence: CASSQGDTTLYRANEKLFF. The CDR3 DNA follows: TGTGCCAGCAGCCAAGGGGACACAACCTTATATAGGGCTAATGAAAAACTGTTTTTT.

The J gene is TRBJ1-2, the V gene TRBV6-6; TRBD1 aligns across 10 bases. After removal of 7 bases from V and 5 bases from J, the junction contained 10 bases not matched to a gene. This CDR3 contains 15 residues. The germline V gene has CDR1 MNHNY and CDR2 SVGAGI (reference sequence). The CDR3 sequence is CASTPDRGRRYGYTF. CDR3 nucleotide sequence: TGTGCCAGCACCCCAGACAGGGGGCGAAGGTATGGCTACACCTTC.

The genes are TRBV11-3 and TRBJ2-1; D uncertain. The CDR3 has 12 residues. Per germline, CDR1 SGHNT and CDR2 YENEEA. V shed 5 bases and J shed 7 bases, with 9 bases lying between them. The CDR3 nucleotides read TGTGCCAGCAGCCCTGGTCTAAATGAGCAGTTCTTC. This sequence encodes CASSPGLNEQFF.

The chain uses TRBV4-2 and TRBJ1-6, with 12 bases matching TRBD1. Germline CDR1 LGHNA, CDR2 YNFKEQ. CDR3 length equals 17 residues. Unmatched junction bases numbered 7, after V lost 2 bases and J lost 8 bases. The CDR3 here is CASSQLIGTGGDSPLHF. CDR3 nucleotides: TGTGCCAGCAGCCAATTGATCGGGACAGGGGGCGATTCACCCCTCCACTTT.

This sequence joins TRBV7-2 and TRBJ2-1, with a possible D match to TRBD2 (5 bases). The CDR3 length is 13 residues. The germline V and J ends were trimmed by 1 base and 6 bases, with 7 bases remaining between them. The V gene's germline CDR1 is SGHTA and CDR2 FQGNSA. DNA for the CDR3: TGTGCCAGCAGCTTAGGGACTTCCAATGAGCAGTTCTTC. Its protein is CASSLGTSNEQFF.

The chain joins TRBV9 to TRBJ2-5; 7 nucleotides line up with TRBD2. CDR1 SGDLS and CDR2 YYNGEE come from the germline V gene. V lost 4 bases and J lost 5; bases outside the gene matches: 5. The CDR3 contains 13 residues. For the CDR3, the DNA is TGTGCCAGCAGCACGAGCGGGACGGAGACCCAGTACTTC. It is translated as CASSTSGTETQYF. The whole variable domain, filled in from reference TRBV9 and TRBJ2-5, reads DSGVTQTPKHLITATGQRVTLRCSPRSGDLSVYWYQQSLDQGLQFLIQYYNGEERAKGNILERFSAQQFPDLHSELNLSSLELGDSALYFCASSTSGTETQYFGPGTRLLVL.

This chain joins TRBV5-1 and TRBJ1-2; no clear D gene. This CDR3 spans 13 amino acids. Trimming shortened V by 5 bases and J by 6 bases, and 14 bases separated the two germline ends. The germline gives CDR1 SGHRS, CDR2 YFSETQ. CDR3 sequence: CASSSGEVDGYTF. CDR3 DNA: TGCGCCAGCAGTAGTGGAGAGGTGGATGGCTACACCTTC. Full variable domain (remainder filled in from reference TRBV5-1 and TRBJ1-2): KAGVTQTPRYLIKTRGQQVTLSCSPISGHRSVSWYQQTPGQGLQFLFEYFSETQRNKGNFPGRFSGRQFSNSRSEMNVSTLELGDSALYLCASSSGEVDGYTFGSGTRLTVV.

The chain is built from TRBV7-2 and TRBJ1-3; D uncertain. The CDR3 is made up of 13 amino acids. V lost 7 bases and J 4 bases, leaving 11 bases between the germline ends. CDR1 SGHTA and CDR2 FQGNSA come from the germline V gene. The CDR3 DNA follows: TGTGCCAGCACCTCCTCGGGGGGAAACACCATATATTTT. The encoded protein is CASTSSGGNTIYF.

In regard to this clone: Different DNA sequences within this sample yield the same CDR3. The chain carries TRBV6-5 and TRBJ1-2; no clear D. This CDR3 is built from 15 residues. Trimming shortened V by 5 bases and J by 3 bases, and 16 bases separated the two germline ends. CDR1 is MNHEY and CDR2 is SVGAGI in the germline V gene. The CDR3 loop reads CASSLTPGDDYGYTF. CDR3 coding DNA: TGTGCCAGCAGTCTGACGCCGGGAGATGACTATGGCTACACCTTC.

The rearrangement joins TRBV9 to TRBJ1-1, with D uncertain. The ends were cut back, 7 bases at V and 0 bases at J, with 7 bases in the middle. CDR3 length: 12 amino acids. The germline V gene encodes CDR1 SGDLS and CDR2 YYNGEE. The CDR3 sequence is CASAPVNTEAFF. The CDR3 DNA reads TGTGCCAGCGCTCCAGTGAACACTGAAGCTTTCTTT.

This clone appeared once. CDR3 DNA: TGCGCCAGCAGCTTCAACAGTCCCAACACCGGGGAGCTGTTTTTT. It translates to CASSFNSPNTGELFF. The V and J genes are TRBV5-1 and TRBJ2-2; no clear D. The CDR3 length is 15 residues. The germline V and J ends were trimmed by 2 bases and 2 bases, with 10 bases remaining between them. Germline CDR1 and CDR2: SGHRS and YFSETQ.

This clone occurred once. The chain carries TRBV6-5 and TRBJ1-2; the match to TRBD1 covers 7 bases. The CDR3 consists of 14 residues. V lost 5 bases and J lost 2; bases outside the gene matches: 5. Germline CDR1 MNHEY, CDR2 SVGAGI. This CDR3 is CASSRQGSNYGYTF. The CDR3 DNA sequence: TGTGCCAGCAGTCGACAGGGCTCCAACTATGGCTACACCTTC.

The chain employs TRBV30 and TRBJ1-6; D perhaps matches TRBD1 (6 bases). The CDR3 contains 13 residues. V lost 1 base to trimming and J lost 7 bases, with 8 bases between them. Per germline, CDR1 GTSNPN and CDR2 SVGIG (reference sequence). CDR3 nucleotides: TGTGCCTGGAGTGGGCAGGGGAATTCACCCCTCCACTTT. It encodes CAWSGQGNSPLHF.

The chain carries TRBV7-2 and TRBJ2-3; tentatively, D is TRBD2 (5 bases). The CDR3 consists of 17 residues. V shed 0 bases and J shed 1 base, with 14 bases lying between them. Germline loops: CDR1 SGHTA, CDR2 FQGNSA. This chain's CDR3 is CASSLAPLVGGTDTQYF. The DNA of the CDR3 is TGTGCCAGCAGCTTAGCGCCCCTTGTCGGGGGCACAGATACGCAGTATTTT. The entire variable domain, with the rest obtained from reference TRBV7-2 and TRBJ2-3, is as follows: GAGVSQSPSNKVTEKGKDVELRCDPISGHTALYWYRQSLGQGLEFLIYFQGNSAPDKSGLPSDRFSAERTGGSVSTLTIQRTQQEDSAVYLCASSLAPLVGGTDTQYFGPGTRLTVL.

The chain employs TRBV28 and TRBJ1-5; D possibly corresponds to TRBD1 (6 bases). The germline V gene encodes CDR1 MDHEN and CDR2 SYDVKM. V lost 8 bases and J lost 1, with 6 bases in between. The CDR3 has 12 amino acids. The CDR3 is CASGGSNQPQHF. The CDR3 DNA reads as TGTGCCAGCGGGGGCAGCAATCAGCCCCAGCATTTT.

V usage is TRBV4-3 and J usage is TRBJ1-2; 10 nucleotides align to TRBD1. Trimming removed 0 bases from V and 7 bases from J; junction bases left unmatched: 14. Germline V gene data show CDR1 as LGHNA and CDR2 as YSLEER. This CDR3 is 18 amino acids long. CDR3 nucleotides: TGCGCCAGCAGCCAAGATCCTCAATATCCGGGACAGGGGTCTGGCTACACCTTC. Encoded protein: CASSQDPQYPGQGSGYTF.